This T cell receptor (beta chain) was sequenced in a study of beta chain features in type 1 diabetes. Study information: Cells sorted and examined across all samples totaled more than 95,000,000. Study outcomes and limitations: Healthy donors had naive, central memory and Treg TCRB repertoires that appeared less similar than those seen among patients.

The CDR3 extends over 13 amino acids. V lost 6 bases and J lost 9; bases outside the gene matches: 7. Germline assignment: CDR1 LNHDA and CDR2 SQIVND (reference sequence). On this clone: Its antigen is not known.

Sorted cells reached over 95% purity in every population. Expressed TCRB transcripts got sequenced, as all isolated RNA was reverse transcribed. The assay was immunoSEQ multiplex PCR, and TCRdb's table has in-frame clones only and misses some. The sample lists 130,000 to 150,000 clones, about 44% occurring once. This TCR was sampled from a man aged 18 to 35 in good health. The chain recombines TRBV19 with TRBJ2-1, with 8 bases matching TRBD2. What was sequenced was Tregs from blood. CDR3 sequence reads: CASSGRAEGEQFF. Written as DNA, the CDR3 is TGTGCCAGTAGCGGGAGGGCCGAAGGTGAGCAGTTCTTC.